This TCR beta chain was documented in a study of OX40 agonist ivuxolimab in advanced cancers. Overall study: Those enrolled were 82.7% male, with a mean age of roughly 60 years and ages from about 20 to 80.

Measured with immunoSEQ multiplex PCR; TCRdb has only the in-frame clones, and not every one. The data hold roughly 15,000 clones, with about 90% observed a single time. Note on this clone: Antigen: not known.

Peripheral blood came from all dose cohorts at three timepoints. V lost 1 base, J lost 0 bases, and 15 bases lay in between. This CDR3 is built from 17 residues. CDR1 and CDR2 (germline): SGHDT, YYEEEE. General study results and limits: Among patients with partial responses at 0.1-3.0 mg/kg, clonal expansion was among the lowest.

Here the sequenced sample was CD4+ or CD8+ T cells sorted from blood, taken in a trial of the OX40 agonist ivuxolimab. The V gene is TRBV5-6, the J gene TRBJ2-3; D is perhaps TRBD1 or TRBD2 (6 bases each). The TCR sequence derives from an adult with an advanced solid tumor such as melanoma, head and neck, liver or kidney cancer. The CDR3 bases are TGTGCCAGCAGCTTGTTGGGGGGCAGGGGTAGCACAGATACGCAGTATTTT. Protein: CASSLLGGRGSTDTQYF.